This T cell receptor beta chain appears in the sequencing data of a study of graft-versus-host responses after intestinal transplantation. Study at large: Transplants given to recipients were multivisceral, liver-intestinal, or isolated intestinal. Each recipient received anti-thymocyte globulin induction, then tacrolimus and steroids for 3 to 4 years. Study results and limitations: Early post-transplant HvG declines showed an association with peak circulating GvH clone levels.

Measured with immunoSEQ multiplex PCR; TCRdb has only the in-frame clones, and not every one. Of about 100,000 clones in the sample, roughly 87% were seen once. This clone was detected only once. Its antigen remains unidentified. The CDR3 is 15 amino acids. Trimming took 3 bases from V and 4 from J; bases not matched to a gene: 6. The germline CDR1 and CDR2 sequences are LNHDA and SQIVND (reference sequence). This sequence originates from a human donor who was the organ donor for an intestinal transplant. The chain uses TRBV19 and TRBJ1-2; 9 nucleotides line up with TRBD1. The specimen was unstimulated CD4+ T cells sorted from spleen or lymph node cells, collected before transplant. CDR3 protein: CASSISTGGFYGYTF. The CDR3 nucleotides read TGTGCCAGTAGTATCTCTACAGGGGGCTTCTATGGCTACACCTTC.